Listed below are T cell receptor beta chains from one sample, sequenced in a study of T cells in Graves' hyperthyroidism and ophthalmopathy. Using its own MiXCR run on the multiplex PCR reads, TCRdb lists one record per CDR3 protein. The data show under 350,000 distinct CDR3 sequences, around a sixth seen once. The sequencing sample was made of blood. These receptors were obtained from a woman in her fifties or sixties with Graves' hyperthyroidism. Both conserved end residues are part of each CDR3. Fields, in order: V gene, D gene, clone size, J gene, CDR3 protein, CDR3 DNA. A D gene is named only where the DNA matches it firmly. A clone size is listed for some rows: how often the clone was seen (once, few, many), or a class if it is expanded.

V: TRBV30; D: -; size: few; J: TRBJ1-2; CDR3: CACRENYGYTF; DNA: TGTGCCTGCAGGGAGAACTATGGCTACACCTTC
V: TRBV7-9; D: TRBD1; size: few; J: TRBJ1-1; CDR3: CASSPQGGEAFF; DNA: TGTGCCAGCAGCCCGCAGGGGGGTGAAGCTTTCTTT
V: TRBV7-9; D: -; size: many; J: TRBJ2-7; CDR3: CASSLRAEQYF; DNA: TGTGCCAGCAGCTTACGCGCCGAGCAGTACTTC
V: TRBV27; D: -; size: -; J: TRBJ2-2; CDR3: CASSFSGSSTGELFF; DNA: TGTGCCAGCAGTTTTAGTGGGAGTAGCACCGGGGAGCTGTTTTTT
V: TRBV6-2/TRBV6-3; D: -; size: -; J: TRBJ2-7; CDR3: CASMGISYEQYF; DNA: TGTGCCAGCATGGGGATTTCCTACGAGCAGTACTTC
V: TRBV29-1; D: TRBD1; size: many; J: TRBJ1-2; CDR3: CSVEDRIDRGPNGYTF; DNA: TGCAGCGTTGAGGACCGAATTGACAGGGGGCCCAATGGCTACACCTTC
V: TRBV18; D: TRBD2; size: -; J: TRBJ2-5; CDR3: CASSPSFAGEETQYF; DNA: TGTGCCAGCTCACCCTCTTTTGCGGGGGAAGAGACCCAGTACTTC
V: TRBV7-8; D: -; size: many; J: TRBJ2-7; CDR3: CASSSQEGSYEQYF; DNA: TGTGCCAGCAGCTCCCAGGAAGGCTCCTACGAGCAGTACTTC
V: TRBV5-1; D: -; size: -; J: TRBJ2-1; CDR3: CASSLKLAKMDEQFF; DNA: TGCGCCAGCAGCTTGAAACTAGCTAAGATGGATGAGCAGTTCTTC
V: TRBV5-1; D: -; size: -; J: TRBJ1-4; CDR3: CASSLGGDGEKLFF; DNA: TGCGCCAGCAGCTTGGGAGGGGACGGTGAAAAACTGTTTTTT
V: TRBV12-3/TRBV12-4; D: -; size: many; J: TRBJ1-1; CDR3: CASSFGGARRNTEAFF; DNA: TGTGCCAGCAGTTTCGGGGGGGCGAGGAGGAACACTGAAGCTTTCTTT
V: TRBV14; D: -; size: few; J: TRBJ2-7; CDR3: CASSQGGSRRVYEQYF; DNA: TGTGCCAGCAGCCAAGGCGGGTCCCGGCGAGTGTACGAGCAGTACTTC
V: TRBV11-2; D: TRBD1; size: many; J: TRBJ2-5; CDR3: CASSPRQGANQETQYF; DNA: TGTGCCAGCAGCCCGAGACAGGGAGCAAACCAAGAGACCCAGTACTTC
V: TRBV7-7; D: -; size: once; J: TRBJ1-5; CDR3: CASSLVVVGGDSNQPQHF; DNA: TGTGCTAGCAGCTTAGTGGTAGTGGGGGGTGATAGCAATCAGCCCCAGCATTTT
V: TRBV27; D: TRBD2; size: few; J: TRBJ2-5; CDR3: CASTGTSSETQYF; DNA: TGTGCCAGCACCGGGACTAGCTCTGAGACCCAGTACTTC
V: TRBV2; D: TRBD1; size: many; J: TRBJ2-7; CDR3: CASRTSGTGGYEQYF; DNA: TGTGCCAGCAGGACTTCCGGGACAGGGGGGTACGAGCAGTACTTC
V: TRBV10-1; D: -; size: -; J: TRBJ2-5; CDR3: CASSESSHRETQYF; DNA: TGCGCCAGCAGTGAGTCGAGCCACCGGGAGACCCAGTACTTC
V: TRBV30; D: -; size: few; J: TRBJ2-7; CDR3: CAWSTRRALAWEQYF; DNA: TGTGCCTGGAGTACTCGGAGGGCCCTGGCCTGGGAGCAGTACTTC
V: TRBV29-1; D: -; size: -; J: TRBJ1-2; CDR3: CSVEVNSGGGYGYTF; DNA: TGCAGCGTTGAAGTGAACTCCGGGGGTGGCTATGGCTACACCTTC
V: TRBV12-3/TRBV12-4; D: TRBD2; size: many; J: TRBJ2-1; CDR3: CASSLTVAGVAEQFF; DNA: TGTGCCAGCAGTTTAACGGTAGCGGGGGTTGCTGAGCAGTTCTTC
V: TRBV2; D: -; size: many; J: TRBJ1-5; CDR3: CASSRGNQPQHF; DNA: TGTGCCAGTTCCCGAGGCAATCAGCCCCAGCATTTT
V: TRBV6-1; D: TRBD1; size: many; J: TRBJ2-5; CDR3: CASSEGRQGLETQYF; DNA: TGTGCCAGCAGTGAAGGCCGACAGGGGTTAGAGACCCAGTACTTC
V: TRBV7-8; D: TRBD1; size: few; J: TRBJ1-1; CDR3: CASSSGMDRATEAFF; DNA: TGTGCCAGCAGCTCAGGGATGGACAGGGCTACTGAAGCTTTCTTT
V: TRBV18; D: -; size: many; J: TRBJ1-1; CDR3: CASSGGHPNTEAFF; DNA: TGTGCCAGCTCGGGAGGACACCCGAACACTGAAGCTTTCTTT
V: TRBV4-1; D: -; size: few; J: TRBJ1-5; CDR3: CASSQDWILLNQPQHF; DNA: TGCGCCAGCAGCCAAGATTGGATTCTCCTCAATCAGCCCCAGCATTTT
V: TRBV20-1; D: TRBD2; size: many; J: TRBJ2-1; CDR3: CSANLAGGGTEQFF; DNA: TGCAGTGCTAATCTAGCGGGGGGCGGGACGGAGCAGTTCTTC
V: TRBV20-1; D: TRBD2; size: many; J: TRBJ2-5; CDR3: CSAVLAGEETQYF; DNA: TGCAGTGCCGTACTAGCGGGTGAAGAGACCCAGTACTTC
V: TRBV3-1; D: -; size: few; J: TRBJ2-1; CDR3: CASSQRVASGSKYNEQFF; DNA: TGTGCCAGCAGCCAACGTGTGGCGTCGGGCTCGAAATACAATGAGCAGTTCTTC
V: TRBV20-1; D: TRBD1; size: few; J: TRBJ2-1; CDR3: CSARVQGAKGNEQFF; DNA: TGCAGTGCTAGAGTACAGGGGGCGAAGGGCAATGAGCAGTTCTTC
V: TRBV2; D: -; size: many; J: TRBJ2-1; CDR3: CASSVRGVYNEQFF; DNA: TGTGCCAGCAGTGTCAGGGGGGTTTACAATGAGCAGTTCTTC
V: TRBV2; D: TRBD1; size: few; J: TRBJ2-3; CDR3: CASSERTGRSPDTQYF; DNA: TGTGCCAGCAGTGAACGGACAGGGAGGTCCCCAGATACGCAGTATTTT
V: TRBV7-3; D: TRBD1; size: -; J: TRBJ2-3; CDR3: CASSLDRGVDTQYF; DNA: TGTGCCAGCAGTTTAGACAGGGGAGTAGATACGCAGTATTTT
V: TRBV5-1; D: -; size: few; J: TRBJ1-4; CDR3: CASSLGLRRTNEKLFF; DNA: TGCGCCAGCAGCTTAGGATTGAGGAGAACTAATGAAAAACTGTTTTTT
V: TRBV12-3/TRBV12-4; D: -; size: -; J: TRBJ2-7; CDR3: CASSWKGEQYF; DNA: TGTGCCAGCAGTTGGAAGGGCGAGCAGTACTTC
V: TRBV7-9; D: -; size: -; J: TRBJ2-5; CDR3: CASSLVTQQETQYF; DNA: TGTGCCAGCAGCTTAGTAACACAGCAAGAGACCCAGTACTTC
V: TRBV9; D: -; size: -; J: TRBJ1-4; CDR3: CASSVGQTAGEKLFF; DNA: TGTGCCAGCAGCGTAGGTCAAACAGCGGGTGAAAAACTGTTTTTT
V: TRBV30; D: -; size: many; J: TRBJ1-2; CDR3: CAWSVRTANNYGYTF; DNA: TGTGCCTGGAGTGTACGGACCGCGAATAACTATGGCTACACCTTC
V: TRBV2; D: TRBD2; size: many; J: TRBJ2-1; CDR3: CASSELWASGNYNEQFF; DNA: TGTGCCAGCAGTGAGTTATGGGCTAGCGGGAACTACAATGAGCAGTTCTTC
V: TRBV9; D: -; size: -; J: TRBJ1-2; CDR3: CASSVFQVANYGYTF; DNA: TGTGCCAGCAGCGTTTTCCAGGTAGCTAACTATGGCTACACCTTC
V: TRBV29-1; D: TRBD2; size: -; J: TRBJ2-3; CDR3: CSALGGFGTDTQYF; DNA: TGCAGCGCCCTGGGGGGGTTCGGCACAGATACGCAGTATTTT
V: TRBV13; D: TRBD2; size: many; J: TRBJ2-1; CDR3: CASSELAQTGLSEQFF; DNA: TGTGCCAGCAGCGAACTAGCGCAGACGGGTCTCTCGGAGCAGTTCTTC
V: TRBV7-9; D: -; size: few; J: TRBJ2-1; CDR3: CASSLVAGRDNEQFF; DNA: TGTGCCAGCAGCTTAGTGGCAGGGAGAGACAATGAGCAGTTCTTC
V: TRBV11-2; D: -; size: many; J: TRBJ2-6; CDR3: CASSLGWAGANVLTF; DNA: TGTGCCAGCAGCTTGGGCTGGGCTGGGGCCAACGTCCTGACTTTC
V: TRBV11-2; D: -; size: many; J: TRBJ2-1; CDR3: CASSFGGDSSYNEQFF; DNA: TGTGCCAGCAGCTTCGGAGGGGATAGCTCCTACAATGAGCAGTTCTTC
V: TRBV7-9; D: TRBD1; size: -; J: TRBJ1-4; CDR3: CASSLRGDRVEKLFF; DNA: TGTGCCAGCAGCTTAAGGGGCGACAGGGTTGAAAAACTGTTTTTT
V: TRBV2; D: -; size: many; J: TRBJ2-1; CDR3: CASRLGINEQFF; DNA: TGTGCCAGCAGACTAGGGATTAATGAGCAGTTCTTC
V: TRBV7-6; D: -; size: few; J: TRBJ2-3; CDR3: CASSLIPGDTQYF; DNA: TGTGCCAGCAGCTTAATCCCGGGAGATACGCAGTATTTT
V: TRBV7-2; D: -; size: few; J: TRBJ2-3; CDR3: CASSLPGLYHTQYF; DNA: TGTGCCAGCAGCTTGCCGGGACTTTACCATACGCAGTATTTT
V: TRBV5-5; D: -; size: many; J: TRBJ2-7; CDR3: CASSLGWEASYEQYF; DNA: TGTGCCAGCAGCTTGGGTTGGGAGGCATCCTACGAGCAGTACTTC
V: TRBV3-1; D: -; size: -; J: TRBJ1-6; CDR3: CASSQEGQGSYSPLHF; DNA: TGTGCCAGCAGCCAAGAAGGCCAGGGGAGTTATTCACCCCTCCACTTT
V: TRBV28; D: -; size: -; J: TRBJ1-2; CDR3: CASSPPVSYGYTF; DNA: TGTGCCAGCAGTCCTCCGGTTTCTTATGGCTACACCTTC
V: TRBV6-1; D: TRBD1; size: -; J: TRBJ1-5; CDR3: CASTPTGRRQPQHF; DNA: TGTGCCAGCACCCCGACAGGGAGGAGGCAGCCCCAGCATTTT
V: TRBV20-1; D: TRBD2; size: -; J: TRBJ2-1; CDR3: CSAINPSGLATYNEQFF; DNA: TGCAGTGCTATCAACCCCTCGGGACTAGCGACCTACAATGAGCAGTTCTTC